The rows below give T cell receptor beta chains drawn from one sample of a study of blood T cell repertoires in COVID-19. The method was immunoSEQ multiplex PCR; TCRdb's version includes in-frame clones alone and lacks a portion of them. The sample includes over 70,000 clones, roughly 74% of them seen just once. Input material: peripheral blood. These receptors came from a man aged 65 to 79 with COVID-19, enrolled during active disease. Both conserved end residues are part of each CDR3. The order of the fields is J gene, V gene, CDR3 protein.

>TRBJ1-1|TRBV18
CASSPQYRVRNTEAFF
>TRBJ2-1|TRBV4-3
CASSQDRSLAAYNEQFF
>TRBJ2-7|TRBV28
CASSFKGAYHEQYF
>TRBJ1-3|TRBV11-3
CASSLGGAGNTIYF
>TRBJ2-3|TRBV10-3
CAISVSTSGRPDTQYF
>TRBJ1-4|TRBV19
CASSPGQTNNEKLFF
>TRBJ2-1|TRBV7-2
CASSTYRGTSLLQFF
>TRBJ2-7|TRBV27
CASSFADRPYEQYF
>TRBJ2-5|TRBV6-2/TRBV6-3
CASSPRKGGKETQYF
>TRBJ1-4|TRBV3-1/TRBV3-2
CASSRSGQGTNEKLFF
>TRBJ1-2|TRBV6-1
CASSEAAGQGYGYTF
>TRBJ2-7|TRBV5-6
CASSQTGLAGEYEQYF
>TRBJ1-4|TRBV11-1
CASSSRGGEKLFF
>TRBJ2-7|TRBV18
CASSPRQGVYEQYF
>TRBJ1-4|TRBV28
CASSTDRGGEKLFF
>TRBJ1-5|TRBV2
CASSGEGNQPQHF
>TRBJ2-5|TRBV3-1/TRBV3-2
CASSHMGLAGEETQYF
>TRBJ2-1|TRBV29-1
CSVAQGVNNEQFF
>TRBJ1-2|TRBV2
CASTPTRGGNYGYTF
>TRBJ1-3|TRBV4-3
CASSQEYRSPGNTIYF
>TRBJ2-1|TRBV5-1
CASSGGGAYNEQFF
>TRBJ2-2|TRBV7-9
CASSGQGADTGELFF
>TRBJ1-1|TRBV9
CASSATGNPMNTEAFF
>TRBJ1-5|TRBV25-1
CASSQYSNQPQHF
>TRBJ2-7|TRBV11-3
CASSLVGGYEQYF
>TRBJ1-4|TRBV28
CASSIRDRGYNEKLFF
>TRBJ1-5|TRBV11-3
CASSSRDRNYSNQPQHF
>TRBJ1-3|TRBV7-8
CASSLLGHRSGNTIYF
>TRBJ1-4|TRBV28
CASSLYRGGNEKLFF
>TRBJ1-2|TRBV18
CASSPGQEYGYTF
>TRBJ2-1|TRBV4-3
CASSQRTSGRDNEQFF
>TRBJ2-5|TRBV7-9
CASSGDSQETQYF
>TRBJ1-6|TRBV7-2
CASSPRTGGYNSPLHF